The 4 T cell receptor beta chains listed next were all sequenced from one sample in a study of response to subunit inactivated influenza vaccine. From the RT-PCR reads, TCRdb called clonotypes with MiXCR, one entry per CDR3 protein. The sample lists more than 400,000 distinct CDR3 sequences; about a tenth were seen once. Sequenced here: PBMCs from blood, sampled roughly 45 days after vaccination. The receptors derive from a man aged 45-65 years who received an inactivated influenza vaccine.

The V and J genes are TRBV5-6 and TRBJ1-5; 9 nucleotides agree with TRBD1. The V and J ends lost 4 bases and 5 bases, in that order; junction bases with no gene match: 7. This CDR3 spans 15 amino acids. Germline CDR1 and CDR2: SGHDT and YYEEEE. The CDR3 sequence: CASSEGQGPHQPQHF. The CDR3 nucleotides are TGTGCCAGCAGCGAGGGACAGGGACCCCATCAGCCCCAGCATTTT.

This clonotype was found a few times. V gene TRBV20-1 combines with J gene TRBJ2-5, with 11 bases aligning to TRBD1. Germline values: CDR1 DFQATT, CDR2 SNEGSKA (reference sequence). Germline trimming cut 3 bases from V and 3 bases from J; bases unmatched to any gene: 15. This CDR3 has 18 amino acids. In DNA form, the CDR3 reads TGCAGTGCTAGGGATCCCCCGGGCAGGACAGGGGGCGAAGAGACCCAGTACTTC. Its translation: CSARDPPGRTGGEETQYF.

The rearrangement joins TRBV7-2 to TRBJ2-1; 10 bases line up with TRBD2. V lost 3 bases to trimming and J lost 2 bases; unmatched junction nucleotides: 4. There are 16 residues in the CDR3. Per the germline V gene, CDR1 is SGHTA and CDR2 is FQGNSA. The CDR3 loop is CASSLTSGHPYNEQFF. CDR3 in DNA: TGTGCCAGCAGCTTGACTAGCGGGCACCCCTACAATGAGCAGTTCTTC.

This clonotype was observed a few times. The genes are TRBV5-5 and TRBJ2-2; D uncertain. Germline CDR1 and CDR2: SGHKS and YYEKEE (reference sequence). CDR3 size: 15 residues. Trimming left V 4 bases short and J 4 bases short, with 14 bases between. The CDR3 sequence: CASSPVRVSTGELFF. The CDR3, as DNA: TGTGCCAGCAGCCCTGTTAGAGTTTCCACCGGGGAGCTGTTTTTT.